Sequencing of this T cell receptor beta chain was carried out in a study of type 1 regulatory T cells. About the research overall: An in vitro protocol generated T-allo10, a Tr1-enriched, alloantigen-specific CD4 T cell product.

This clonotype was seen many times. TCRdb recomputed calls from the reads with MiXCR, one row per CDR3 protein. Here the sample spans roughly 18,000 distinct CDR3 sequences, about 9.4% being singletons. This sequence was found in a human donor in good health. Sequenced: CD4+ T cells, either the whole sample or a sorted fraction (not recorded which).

Written as DNA, the CDR3 is TGCAGCGTCGGGGTGGGACAGACTAATGAAAAACTGTTTTTT. Translation: CSVGVGQTNEKLFF. This chain connects TRBV29-1 to TRBJ1-4; 7 bases match TRBD1. With V trimmed by 6 bases and J by 2 bases, 6 bases remained unmatched. Germline CDR1 and CDR2: SQVTM and ANQGSEA. The CDR3 consists of 14 residues.